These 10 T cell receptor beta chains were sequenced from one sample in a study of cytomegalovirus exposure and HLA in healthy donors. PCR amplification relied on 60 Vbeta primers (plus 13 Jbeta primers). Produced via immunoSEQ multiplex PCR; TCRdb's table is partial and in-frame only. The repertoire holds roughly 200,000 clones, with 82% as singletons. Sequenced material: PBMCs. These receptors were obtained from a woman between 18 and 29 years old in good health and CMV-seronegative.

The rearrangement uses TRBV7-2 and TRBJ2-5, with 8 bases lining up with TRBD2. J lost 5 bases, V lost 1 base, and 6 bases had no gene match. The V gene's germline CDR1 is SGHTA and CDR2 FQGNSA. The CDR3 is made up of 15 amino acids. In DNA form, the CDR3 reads TGTGCCAGCAGCTTAGTTGGAACGGGAGGGGAGACCCAGTACTTC. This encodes CASSLVGTGGETQYF.

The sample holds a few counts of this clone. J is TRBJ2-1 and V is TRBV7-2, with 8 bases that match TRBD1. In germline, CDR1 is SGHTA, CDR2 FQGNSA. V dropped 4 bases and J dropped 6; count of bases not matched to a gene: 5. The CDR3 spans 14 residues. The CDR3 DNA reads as TGTGCCAGCAGCTACGGACAGGGTCTCAATGAGCAGTTCTTC. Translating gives CASSYGQGLNEQFF.

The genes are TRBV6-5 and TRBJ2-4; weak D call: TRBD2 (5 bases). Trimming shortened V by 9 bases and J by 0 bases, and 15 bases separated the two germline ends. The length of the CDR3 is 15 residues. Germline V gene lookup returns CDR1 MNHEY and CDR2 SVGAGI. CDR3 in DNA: TGTGCCAGTCGGCGGCTAGCAGAAGCCAAAAACATTCAGTACTTC. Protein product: CASRRLAEAKNIQYF.

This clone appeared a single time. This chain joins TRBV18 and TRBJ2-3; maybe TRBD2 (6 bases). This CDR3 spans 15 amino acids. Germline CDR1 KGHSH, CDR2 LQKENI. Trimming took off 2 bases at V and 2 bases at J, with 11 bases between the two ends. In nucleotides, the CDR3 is TGTGCCAGCTCACCAGGTAGCGGCAACACAGATACGCAGTATTTT. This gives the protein CASSPGSGNTDTQYF. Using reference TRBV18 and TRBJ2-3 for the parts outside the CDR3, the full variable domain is NAGVMQNPRHLVRRRGQEARLRCSPMKGHSHVYWYRQLPEEGLKFMVYLQKENIIDESGMPKERFSAEFPKEGPSILRIQQVVRGDSAAYFCASSPGSGNTDTQYFGPGTRLTVL.

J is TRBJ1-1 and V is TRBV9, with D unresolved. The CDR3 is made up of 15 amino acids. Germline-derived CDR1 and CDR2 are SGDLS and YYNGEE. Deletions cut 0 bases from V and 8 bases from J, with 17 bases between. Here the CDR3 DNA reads TGTGCCAGCAGCGTAGGGTCCCGCGGAGGAGCCGAAGCTTTCTTT. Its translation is CASSVGSRGGAEAFF.

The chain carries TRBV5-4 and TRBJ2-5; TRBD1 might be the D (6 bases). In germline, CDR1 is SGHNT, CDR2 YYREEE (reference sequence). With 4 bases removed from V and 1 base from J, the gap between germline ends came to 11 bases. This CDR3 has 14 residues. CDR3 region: CASSVGTSQETQYF. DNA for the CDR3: TGTGCCAGCAGCGTCGGGACATCCCAAGAGACCCAGTACTTC.

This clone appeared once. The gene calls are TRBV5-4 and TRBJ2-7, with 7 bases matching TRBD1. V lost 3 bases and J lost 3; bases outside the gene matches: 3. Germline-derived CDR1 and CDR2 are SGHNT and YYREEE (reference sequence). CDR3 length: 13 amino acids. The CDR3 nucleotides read TGTGCCAGCAGCTCAGGGGACAGCTACGAGCAGTACGTC. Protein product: CASSSGDSYEQYV.

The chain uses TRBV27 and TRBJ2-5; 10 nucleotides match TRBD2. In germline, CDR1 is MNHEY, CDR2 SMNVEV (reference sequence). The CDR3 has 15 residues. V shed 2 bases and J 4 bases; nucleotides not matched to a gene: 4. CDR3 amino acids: CASSLLLAGVETQYF. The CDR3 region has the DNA TGTGCCAGCAGTTTACTCCTAGCGGGAGTAGAGACCCAGTACTTC.

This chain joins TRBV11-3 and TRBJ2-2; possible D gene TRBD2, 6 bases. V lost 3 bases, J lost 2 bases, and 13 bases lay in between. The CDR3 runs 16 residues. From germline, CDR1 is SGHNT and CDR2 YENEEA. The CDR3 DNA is TGTGCCAGCAGCTTGGGGGACTCGACCAACACCGGGGAGCTGTTTTTT. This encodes CASSLGDSTNTGELFF.

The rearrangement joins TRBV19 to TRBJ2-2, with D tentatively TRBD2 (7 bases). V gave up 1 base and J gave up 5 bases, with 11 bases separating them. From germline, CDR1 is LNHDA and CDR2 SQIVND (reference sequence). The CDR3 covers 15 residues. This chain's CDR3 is CASSIGGGGTGELFF. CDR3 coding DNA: TGTGCCAGTAGTATAGGAGGGGGGGGGACCGGGGAGCTGTTTTTT.